Below, 30 T cell receptor beta chains from the same sample are listed, as sequenced in a study of beta chain features in type 1 diabetes (dated by TCRdb to the late 2010s). Study-wide conclusions, independent of this receptor: In all four CD4+ subsets, TCRB CDR3 length was moderately but significantly shorter in type 1 diabetes patients.

No antigen has been assigned to these receptors. The library was prepared using the immunoSEQ multiplex PCR assay. The entire isolated RNA was reverse transcribed using the High Capacity cDNA Reverse Transcription Kit, and thus expressed TCRB transcripts were sequenced. The table comes from immuneACCESS by way of TCRdb, which keeps in-frame sequences with V and J called. Part of the clones is missing from these tables; in studies checked, under half for an unresolved V gene and the rest for unknown reasons. The sample includes hundreds of thousands of clones, with about an eighth observed a single time. Clones ranked in the top ten supply approximately 0.021% of the sample. Specimen: naive CD4+ T cells from blood. What the cell subset or site label conveys for this sample: true naive CD4+ T cells. These receptors were obtained from a young man with type 1 diabetes.

This chain joins TRBV7-2 and TRBJ2-7; 9 bases match TRBD2. The CDR3 loop spans 15 amino acids. V shed 5 bases and J 3 bases; nucleotides not matched to a gene: 8. Germline assignment: CDR1 SGHTA and CDR2 FQGNSA. The CDR3 nucleotides read TGTGCCAGCAGCCCTCGACTAGCGGTAAACTACGAGCAGTACTTC. Its protein is CASSPRLAVNYEQYF.

There are a few counts of this clone. The rearrangement joins TRBV19 to TRBJ1-5; unclear D gene. Between the trimmed V and J ends, which lost 4 bases and 7 bases, there was a span of 14 bases. This CDR3 is 14 amino acids long. From germline, CDR1 is LNHDA and CDR2 SQIVND (reference sequence). The chain's CDR3 is CASSTGLGWQPQHF. CDR3 bases: TGTGCCAGTAGTACTGGACTGGGATGGCAGCCCCAGCATTTT.

This clone turned up a few times. This chain connects TRBV5-1 to TRBJ2-5; D gene ambiguous. Between the trimmed V and J ends, which lost 0 bases and 3 bases, there was a span of 6 bases. Germline CDR1 reads SGHRS; CDR2 reads YFSETQ. The CDR3 runs to 13 residues. The CDR3 bases are TGCGCCAGCAGCTTGGGATCGGAAGAGACCCAGTACTTC. It yields the protein CASSLGSEETQYF.

The rearrangement joins TRBV27 to TRBJ1-3, with a tentative D call TRBD1 (6 bases). Trimming took off 3 bases at V and 4 bases at J, with 10 bases between the two ends. Germline values: CDR1 MNHEY, CDR2 SMNVEV (reference sequence). The CDR3 covers 14 residues. CDR3 nucleotide sequence: TGTGCCAGCAGTTTGAGGGGGGCAGGAAACACCATATATTTT. Amino acid sequence: CASSLRGAGNTIYF.

This clone was picked up a small number of times. The CDR3 region is CASSPHTNTMVEQFF. As DNA, the CDR3 is TGTGCCAGCAGCCCGCACACAAATACAATGGTGGAGCAGTTCTTC. The V gene is TRBV7-9, the J gene TRBJ2-1; D gene unclear. In germline, CDR1 is SEHNR, CDR2 FQNEAQ (reference sequence). The CDR3 spans 15 residues. Trimming cost V 5 bases and J 10 bases, with 21 bases left between them.

This chain connects TRBV19 to TRBJ2-1; D possibly corresponds to TRBD2 (5 bases). Germline V gives CDR1 LNHDA, CDR2 SQIVND (reference sequence). Trimming shortened V by 2 bases and J by 8 bases, and 13 bases separated the two germline ends. This CDR3 contains 14 residues. The DNA of the CDR3 is TGTGCCAGTAGTATATTGCTAGCCGCGGATGAGCAGTTCTTC. It yields the protein CASSILLAADEQFF.

This clone has just a few counts. The chain employs TRBV5-8 and TRBJ2-7, with D unresolved. Trimming shortened V by 0 bases and J by 2 bases, and 12 bases separated the two germline ends. Germline V gene sequence: CDR1 SGHTS, CDR2 YDEGEE. The CDR3 contains 15 residues. CDR3 loop: CASSLGLGGAYEQYF. DNA of the CDR3: TGTGCCAGCAGCTTGGGTCTCGGCGGAGCCTACGAGCAGTACTTC.

The gene calls are TRBV27 and TRBJ1-5, with no clear D. CDR1 and CDR2 (germline): MNHEY, SMNVEV (reference sequence). The CDR3 sequence is 14 residues long. Trimming left V 2 bases short and J 6 bases short, with 11 bases between. CDR3 in amino acids: CASSLALLGQPQHF. Written as DNA, the CDR3 is TGTGCCAGCAGTTTAGCGCTTCTTGGTCAGCCCCAGCATTTT.

The genes are TRBV6-5 and TRBJ2-3, with 9 bases lining up with TRBD1. Trimming at V came to 4 bases and at J to 7 bases, leaving 6 bases not matched to a gene. The CDR3 runs to 14 residues. CDR1 MNHEY and CDR2 SVGAGI come from the germline V gene. CDR3 sequence (DNA): TGTGCCAGCAGTTCCGGGACAGGGCGCTATACGCAGTATTTT. Residues: CASSSGTGRYTQYF.

This chain links TRBV6-5 with TRBJ1-2; no definite D call. The length of the CDR3 is 13 residues. V lost 0 bases and J 4 bases, leaving 6 bases between the germline ends. Germline CDR1 and CDR2: MNHEY and SVGAGI. Here the CDR3 reads CASSYSIGYGYTF. CDR3 DNA: TGTGCCAGCAGTTACTCGATAGGCTATGGCTACACCTTC.

This clone was seen more than once but under ten times. V and J are TRBV6-5 and TRBJ2-1; 10 bases are shared with TRBD1. After removal of 5 bases from V and 6 bases from J, the junction contained 7 bases not matched to a gene. CDR3 length: 15 residues. CDR1 and CDR2 from the germline V gene are MNHEY and SVGAGI. CDR3 nucleotides: TGTGCCAGCAGTCCCCGGGACAGGGGAGGCAATGAGCAGTTCTTC. Encoded protein: CASSPRDRGGNEQFF.

The chain employs TRBV6-1 and TRBJ2-7; 7 bases match TRBD1. The CDR3 extends over 14 amino acids. V shed 6 bases and J 4 bases; nucleotides not matched to a gene: 9. Germline V gives CDR1 MNHNS, CDR2 SASEGT. CDR3 nucleotides: TGTGCCAGCAGAAAGACAGGGTCCGATTACGAGCAGTACTTC. Protein product: CASRKTGSDYEQYF.

V is TRBV4-1 and J is TRBJ1-5, with D unclear. This CDR3 has 16 residues. V gave up 1 base and J gave up 1 base, with 11 bases separating them. Germline V gives CDR1 MGHRA, CDR2 YSYEKL. CDR3 DNA sequence: TGCGCCAGCAGCCAAGTTTGGGTAGGGAGCAATCAGCCCCAGCATTTT. This codes for CASSQVWVGSNQPQHF.

The rearrangement uses TRBV29-1 and TRBJ1-2; TRBD1 matches 8 bases. The ends lost 3 bases at V and 8 bases at J; junction bases unmatched: 8. CDR3 size: 13 residues. Per the germline V gene, CDR1 is SQVTM and CDR2 is ANQGSEA. In DNA, the CDR3 is TGCAGCGTTGACTGGACAGGGTCTCGCGGCTACACCTTC. Translating gives CSVDWTGSRGYTF.

This clone occurred a few times. V gene TRBV20-1 combines with J gene TRBJ1-1; D gene unclear. CDR3 length: 11 amino acids. Germline V lookup: CDR1 DFQATT, CDR2 SNEGSKA (reference sequence). Trimming removed 0 bases from V and 11 bases from J, with 10 bases in between. Here the CDR3 DNA reads TGCAGTGCTAGAGATCAGAGCACGGCTTTCTTT. Protein product: CSARDQSTAFF.

This clone has a handful of counts. The chain carries TRBV7-9 and TRBJ1-2; unclear D gene. This CDR3 contains 12 residues. The V and J ends lost 10 bases and 3 bases respectively, with 12 bases between them. Germline V gene sequence: CDR1 SEHNR, CDR2 FQNEAQ (reference sequence). The CDR3 nucleotides read TGTGCCACCCCGGACGGGGACTATGGCTACACCTTC. This translates into CATPDGDYGYTF.

The chain has TRBV11-1 and TRBJ2-7, with D perhaps matching TRBD1 (6 bases). The V end lost 6 bases, the J end lost 5 bases, and 17 bases lay between the germline ends. The germline V gene encodes CDR1 SGHAT and CDR2 FQDESV (reference sequence). CDR3 length: 14 amino acids. The CDR3 protein is CASSDRDKRDEQYF. The CDR3 DNA sequence: TGTGCCAGCAGTGACCGGGACAAAAGGGACGAGCAGTACTTC.

This clone was found a few times. V gene TRBV29-1 combines with J gene TRBJ2-3; TRBD2 matches at 7 bases. The ends lost 3 bases at V and 1 base at J; junction bases unmatched: 4. The CDR3 loop spans 14 amino acids. Looked up from germline, CDR1 is SQVTM and CDR2 is ANQGSEA. The CDR3 reads CSVEGGEGTDTQYF. CDR3 coding DNA: TGCAGCGTTGAGGGAGGGGAAGGCACAGATACGCAGTATTTT.

This chain joins TRBV2 and TRBJ1-1; D remains ambiguous. Germline values: CDR1 SNHLY, CDR2 FYNNEI. Trimming removed 8 bases from V and 6 bases from J, with 10 bases in between. This CDR3 has 11 residues. The CDR3: CASSLVAEAFF. The CDR3 DNA follows: TGTGCCAGCTCCTTAGTGGCTGAAGCTTTCTTT.

The chain recombines TRBV19 with TRBJ1-6, with no clear D. This CDR3 spans 14 amino acids. Germline CDR1 reads LNHDA; CDR2 reads SQIVND (reference sequence). Trimming removed 5 bases at V and 0 bases at J, with 5 bases between. CDR3 DNA sequence: TGTGCCAGTAGTTCGACCTCCTATAATTCACCCCTCCACTTT. Protein: CASSSTSYNSPLHF.

This clone came up a few times. The rearrangement uses TRBV18 and TRBJ2-5; D might be TRBD2 (6 bases). Per germline, CDR1 KGHSH and CDR2 LQKENI. Trimming shortened V by 3 bases and J by 4 bases, and 18 bases separated the two germline ends. The CDR3 totals 16 residues. The CDR3 DNA follows: TGTGCCAGCTCACCCCTACGAGGCGGGGAACGAGAGACCCAGTACTTC. Protein product: CASSPLRGGERETQYF.

The sample holds a few counts of this clone. The gene calls are TRBV5-4 and TRBJ1-1, with 7 bases matching TRBD1. Per the germline V gene, CDR1 is SGHNT and CDR2 is YYREEE (reference sequence). The CDR3 has 15 amino acids. The ends lost 7 bases at V and 2 bases at J; junction bases unmatched: 11. The DNA for the CDR3 is TGTGCCAGCCCTTCTATGACAGGGACAAACACTGAAGCTTTCTTT. Protein product: CASPSMTGTNTEAFF.

V is TRBV30 and J is TRBJ2-5, with D possibly matching TRBD2 (5 bases). In germline, CDR1 is GTSNPN, CDR2 SVGIG (reference sequence). V dropped 2 bases and J dropped 2 bases, with 12 bases sitting between them. There are 14 residues in the CDR3. CDR3 nucleotides: TGTGCCTGGAGTTACGGGGAATTACAAGAGACCCAGTACTTC. It specifies CAWSYGELQETQYF.

The gene calls are TRBV15 and TRBJ1-5; a possible D gene is TRBD1 (6 bases). The germline gives CDR1 LNHNV, CDR2 YYDKDF (reference sequence). V was clipped by 5 bases and J by 4 bases, with 15 bases between them. The CDR3 spans 15 residues. CDR3 in amino acids: CATSYGQPRNQPQHF. CDR3 DNA: TGTGCCACCAGCTACGGACAGCCCCGTAATCAGCCCCAGCATTTT.

This clone was counted a few times. V is TRBV9 and J is TRBJ1-5, with no clear D. V lost 4 bases to trimming and J lost 2 bases, with 10 bases between them. CDR3 length: 14 amino acids. CDR1 and CDR2 (germline): SGDLS, YYNGEE. The DNA of the CDR3 is TGTGCCAGCAGCCTAGGGTTTGGCAATCAGCCCCAGCATTTT. This translates into CASSLGFGNQPQHF.

The chain joins TRBV9 to TRBJ2-2; TRBD1 matches 10 bases. Germline loops: CDR1 SGDLS, CDR2 YYNGEE. The CDR3 consists of 16 residues. Unmatched junction bases numbered 8, after V lost 2 bases and J lost 7 bases. Here the CDR3 DNA reads TGTGCCAGCAGCGTCTTTGACAGGGGGCAGGACGGGGAGCTGTTTTTT. Translated: CASSVFDRGQDGELFF.

The chain combines TRBV5-1 with TRBJ2-2; D perhaps matches TRBD2 (6 bases). Germline V gene lookup returns CDR1 SGHRS and CDR2 YFSETQ. The CDR3 spans 15 residues. Trimming cost V 3 bases and J 0 bases, with 9 bases left between them. The CDR3 DNA sequence: TGCGCCAGCAGCTCCGGGGGTGCGAACACCGGGGAGCTGTTTTTT. It codes for CASSSGGANTGELFF.

The chain employs TRBV6-5 and TRBJ2-5; 8 bases are a match to TRBD1. The CDR3 length is 16 residues. J was trimmed by 3 bases and V by 0 bases; bases with no gene match: 6. CDR1 is MNHEY, CDR2 SVGAGI, per germline. CDR3 nucleotides: TGTGCCAGCAGTTACTCTTCCAGGGGGCAGAAAGAGACCCAGTACTTC. Protein sequence: CASSYSSRGQKETQYF.

Comments on this clone: Other DNA sequences within the sample encode an identical CDR3. The rearrangement links TRBV7-2 to TRBJ1-5, with a possible D match to TRBD1 (5 bases). V was clipped by 3 bases and J by 7 bases, with 7 bases between them. CDR1 SGHTA and CDR2 FQGNSA come from the germline V gene. The CDR3 loop spans 12 amino acids. CDR3 nucleotides: TGTGCCAGCAGCTTCGGGGGGCAGCCCCAGCATTTT. Protein product: CASSFGGQPQHF.

CDR3 in DNA: TGTGCCAGCAGCTTAGAAGGGACAGGGGTTGATCAGCCCCAGCATTTT. Its protein product is CASSLEGTGVDQPQHF. This rearrangement joins TRBV7-9 to TRBJ1-5; TRBD1 agrees at 10 bases. Germline V gives CDR1 SEHNR, CDR2 FQNEAQ (reference sequence). This CDR3 is 16 amino acids long. Trimming removed 1 base from V and 5 bases from J; junction bases left unmatched: 5.